Below are 4 T cell receptor beta chains sequenced from a single sample in a study of T cell changes during pregnancy in multiple sclerosis. Profiling relied on immunoSEQ multiplex PCR, and the TCRdb table lists in-frame clones only, not all of them. The table records about 22,000 clones, just under 95% of them present only once. Specimen: CD8+ T cells from peripheral blood mononuclear cells, collected in the third trimester of pregnancy. The receptor set was obtained from a female donor with multiple sclerosis, enrolled in a pregnancy study.

The rearrangement uses TRBV19 and TRBJ1-5; D not resolved. V was shortened by 3 bases and J by 0 bases, with 6 bases between the two germline ends. CDR1 LNHDA and CDR2 SQIVND come from the germline V gene (reference sequence). CDR3 size: 14 residues. CDR3 amino acids: CASSIGLSNQPQHF. CDR3 DNA: TGTGCCAGTAGTATTGGCCTTAGCAATCAGCCCCAGCATTTT.

The genes are TRBV10-3 and TRBJ2-1; 10 bases map to TRBD1. Trimming at V came to 4 bases and at J to 6 bases, leaving 12 bases not matched to a gene. The germline V gene has CDR1 ENHRY and CDR2 SYGVKD. The CDR3 loop spans 17 amino acids. The CDR3 sequence: CAISVARTGGESNEQFF. Written as DNA, the CDR3 is TGTGCCATCAGTGTGGCCCGGACAGGGGGTGAAAGCAATGAGCAGTTCTTC.

The rearrangement joins TRBV6-1 to TRBJ2-1; D remains unclear. Per the germline V gene, CDR1 is MNHNS and CDR2 is SASEGT. Trimming removed 6 bases from V and 7 bases from J, with 10 bases in between. The CDR3 is 12 amino acids. The CDR3 is CASSQTGNEQFF. The CDR3 DNA reads as TGTGCCAGCAGCCAGACTGGGAATGAGCAGTTCTTC.

The rearrangement links TRBV5-4 to TRBJ1-2; the match to TRBD1 covers 7 bases. The CDR3 is 14 amino acids. CDR1 is SGHNT and CDR2 is YYREEE in the germline V gene (reference sequence). V trimming: 4 bases; J trimming: 7 bases; junction bases outside the gene matches: 10. CDR3 in DNA: TGTGCCAGCAGCATTGGGACAGAGGGCTCTGGCTACACCTTC. Its protein is CASSIGTEGSGYTF. The whole variable domain, remainder taken from reference TRBV5-4 and TRBJ1-2, is ETGVTQSPTHLIKTRGQQVTLRCSSQSGHNTVSWYQQALGQGPQFIFQYYREEENGRGNFPPRFSGLQFPNYSSELNVNALELDDSALYLCASSIGTEGSGYTFGSGTRLTVV.